This TCR beta chain was profiled in a study of blood T cell repertoires in COVID-19. Study details: Collection of acute and convalescent COVID-19 samples took place in the United States, Italy and Spain. In each case, the material was cDNA or gDNA derived from T cells, B-cell-depleted T cells, or PBMCs.

Trimming removed 6 bases at V and 2 bases at J, with 16 bases between. Germline V CDR1 and CDR2: SGHAT, FQNNGV. This CDR3 has 15 residues. Source study methods: Reference gene primer amplification gave nucleated cell count estimates. Clones were read by immunoSEQ multiplex PCR, and TCRdb kept only the in-frame ones, dropping some. V, J and clone size are taken as reported in that table, and D and trimming were inferred from the DNA itself. The sample includes about 250,000 clones, roughly four fifths of them seen just once. This receptor was obtained from a man at least 80 years old with acute or convalescent COVID-19. Material for sequencing was peripheral blood. This chain joins TRBV11-2 and TRBJ1-2; maybe TRBD1 (6 bases). CDR3: CASSAGAGLNYGYTF. The CDR3 DNA is TGTGCCAGCAGTGCAGGGGCAGGGCTGAACTATGGCTACACCTTC.